The 32 T cell receptor beta chains below all came from one sample that was sequenced in a study of graft-versus-host responses after intestinal transplantation. Processed graft tissue released its intraepithelial and lamina propria lymphocytes. Libraries were prepared by immunoSEQ multiplex PCR; TCRdb keeps only in-frame clonotypes and omits some of them. The sample consists of some 66,000 clones, roughly 89% of them appearing once. Here the sequenced sample was ileum tissue, taken 357 days after transplant. Receptors were obtained from a human patient who received an intestinal transplant, so some T cells may come from the graft donor.

The DNA of the CDR3 is TGTGCCAGCAGTACAGGGCCAGCTAACTATGGCTACACCTTC. Residues: CASSTGPANYGYTF. V and J are TRBV6-1 and TRBJ1-2, with D tentatively TRBD1 (6 bases). The germline V gene encodes CDR1 MNHNS and CDR2 SASEGT. This CDR3 region has 14 residues. Trimming shortened V by 5 bases and J by 0 bases, and 10 bases separated the two germline ends.

The J gene is TRBJ2-5, the V gene TRBV6-6; 7 bases map to TRBD1. V was pared by 4 bases and J by 3 bases, with 11 bases of the junction left unmatched. The CDR3 is made up of 16 amino acids. Germline V gives CDR1 MNHNY, CDR2 SVGAGI (reference sequence). CDR3 DNA: TGTGCCAGCAGTTTCACTTCCCTTGGACAGGAAGAGACCCAGTACTTC. As protein: CASSFTSLGQEETQYF.

The rearrangement links TRBV7-3 to TRBJ1-1; 7 positions match TRBD1. Germline V lookup: CDR1 SGHTA, CDR2 FQGTGA. The ends lost 4 bases at V and 3 bases at J; junction bases unmatched: 5. The CDR3 spans 14 residues. CDR3 in DNA: TGTGCCAGCAGCTCCCGGGACAGCTACACTGAAGCTTTCTTT. Translated, it gives CASSSRDSYTEAFF.

This clone was seen only once. The V call is TRBV28, the J call TRBJ1-1, with D possibly TRBD1 on 5 matching bases. CDR3 length equals 13 residues. Per the germline V gene, CDR1 is MDHEN and CDR2 is SYDVKM. Deletions cut 3 bases from V and 7 bases from J, with 12 bases between. The CDR3 loop reads CASSLGRGLEAFF. The CDR3 DNA follows: TGTGCCAGCAGTTTGGGACGGGGACTTGAAGCTTTCTTT.

The chain carries TRBV18 and TRBJ2-7, with D tentatively TRBD1 (6 bases). Trimming took 4 bases from V and 3 from J, leaving 13 bases between them. Germline values: CDR1 KGHSH, CDR2 LQKENI. The CDR3 totals 14 residues. In DNA form, the CDR3 reads TGTGCCAGCTCACGGGATGGCAGGGGCTACGAGCAGTACTTC. Translating it yields CASSRDGRGYEQYF.

The V and J genes are TRBV21-1 and TRBJ2-1; the table's D call TRBD2 went unverified against the DNA. TRBV21-1 is noted as a pseudogene. This CDR3 has 15 amino acids. For the CDR3, the DNA is TGTGCCAGCAGCTGTGCCGGGAGGGTTTACAATGAGCAGTTCTTC. Its protein product is CASSCAGRVYNEQFF.

The chain has TRBV28 and TRBJ1-1, with D maybe TRBD1 (5 bases). Germline CDR1 reads MDHEN; CDR2 reads SYDVKM. The CDR3 has 14 residues. V was trimmed by 6 bases and J by 0 bases, leaving 11 bases between them. The CDR3 reads CASSPGTLNTEAFF. The CDR3 DNA is TGTGCCAGCAGCCCCGGGACCTTGAACACTGAAGCTTTCTTT.

This clone was seen only once. The chain is built from TRBV28 and TRBJ1-5, with D hard to call. Deletions cut 6 bases from V and 4 bases from J, with 4 bases between. Germline V gene sequence: CDR1 MDHEN, CDR2 SYDVKM. The CDR3 runs to 11 residues. The CDR3 DNA sequence: TGTGCCAGCAGAACTAATCAGCCCCAGCATTTT. Its protein product is CASRTNQPQHF.

The chain combines TRBV28 with TRBJ2-7; D is possibly TRBD2 (6 bases). The CDR3 covers 16 residues. The ends were cut back, 4 bases at V and 1 base at J, with 17 bases in the middle. Germline CDR1 and CDR2: MDHEN and SYDVKM. The CDR3 sequence: CASSSRLVSGSYEQYF. Here the CDR3 DNA reads TGTGCCAGCAGTTCCCGACTAGTATCGGGGTCCTACGAGCAGTACTTC. Full variable domain (outside the CDR3, taken from reference TRBV28 and TRBJ2-7): DVKVTQSSRYLVKRTGEKVFLECVQDMDHENMFWYRQDPGLGLRLIYFSYDVKMKEKGDIPEGYSVSREKKERFSLILESASTNQTSMYLCASSSRLVSGSYEQYFGPGTRLTVT.

The chain employs TRBV6-5 and TRBJ2-7; 7 bases agree with TRBD1. V dropped 6 bases and J dropped 2; count of bases not matched to a gene: 7. CDR3 length equals 14 residues. In germline, CDR1 is MNHEY, CDR2 SVGAGI. The CDR3 nucleotides are TGTGCCAGCAGCCAATGGGACAGTACCTACGAGCAGTACTTC. It is translated as CASSQWDSTYEQYF.

CDR3 region: CASSTRQGSWTGELFF. CDR3 bases: TGTGCCAGTAGTACCCGACAGGGCTCGTGGACCGGGGAGCTGTTTTTT. The rearrangement uses TRBV19 and TRBJ2-2; 7 bases match TRBD1. V shed 4 bases and J 5 bases; nucleotides not matched to a gene: 10. From germline, CDR1 is LNHDA and CDR2 SQIVND (reference sequence). The CDR3 sequence is 16 residues long.

The V and J genes are TRBV7-9 and TRBJ2-7, with a weak D call TRBD1 (7 bases). Trimming removed 5 bases from V and 7 bases from J, with 12 bases in between. In germline, CDR1 is SEHNR, CDR2 FQNEAQ (reference sequence). There are 12 residues in the CDR3. The CDR3 DNA reads as TGTGCCAGCAGCCCACAGGGGAGGGAGCAGTACTTC. Encoded protein: CASSPQGREQYF.

V gene TRBV4-1 combines with J gene TRBJ2-1; 11 bases align to TRBD2. The CDR3 totals 19 residues. Germline-derived CDR1 and CDR2 are MGHRA and YSYEKL. After removal of 1 base from V and 5 bases from J, the junction contained 13 bases not matched to a gene. CDR3 coding DNA: TGCGCCAGCAGCCAAGGGCGACTAGCGGGAACTCGGGTTAACAATGAGCAGTTCTTC. The encoded protein is CASSQGRLAGTRVNNEQFF.

The rearrangement uses TRBV28 and TRBJ2-7; perhaps TRBD2 as D (6 bases). Trimming took off 6 bases at V and 1 base at J, with 13 bases between the two ends. The CDR3 length is 14 residues. From germline, CDR1 is MDHEN and CDR2 SYDVKM. CDR3 nucleotides: TGTGCCAGCAGCCCTGGGACTGTTTCCTACGAGCAGTACTTC. This encodes CASSPGTVSYEQYF.

This clone appeared a single time. J is TRBJ2-6 and V is TRBV6-5; D is unresolved. V was shortened by 7 bases and J by 1 base, with 11 bases between the two germline ends. Germline CDR1 is MNHEY and CDR2 is SVGAGI. This CDR3 region has 15 residues. The CDR3 DNA sequence: TGTGCCAGCACCCTCCGCGGATCTGGGGCCAACGTCCTGACTTTC. It is translated as CASTLRGSGANVLTF.

This sequence joins TRBV7-9 and TRBJ1-2; D gene unclear. Germline CDR1 and CDR2: SEHNR and FQNEAQ (reference sequence). V gave up 1 base and J gave up 2 bases, with 5 bases separating them. The CDR3 has 13 amino acids. CDR3 DNA: TGTGCCAGCAGCTTAGAAAGGAACTATGGCTACACCTTC. Translating gives CASSLERNYGYTF.

The genes are TRBV6-1 and TRBJ1-1; 9 nucleotides agree with TRBD1. V gave up 3 bases and J gave up 13 bases; unmatched junction bases: 12. The CDR3 covers 14 residues. Germline V gives CDR1 MNHNS, CDR2 SASEGT. The CDR3 region has the DNA TGTGCCAGCAGTGAGTACGGGACAGGGCTCTCCGATTTCTTT. It yields the protein CASSEYGTGLSDFF.

This clone appeared once. The chain is built from TRBV7-2 and TRBJ1-1; D uncertain. Germline-derived CDR1 and CDR2 are SGHTA and FQGNSA. This CDR3 has 12 residues. The V gene lost 5 bases and the J gene lost 11 bases, with 15 bases spanning the gap. CDR3 protein: CASSPYSRQAFF. The DNA for the CDR3 is TGTGCCAGCAGCCCTTACTCTCGTCAGGCTTTCTTT.

As to this clone: The junction departs from the called germline gene at one end, perhaps through a read error. V is TRBV4-1 and J is TRBJ2-7, with 9 positions matching TRBD1. Looked up from germline, CDR1 is MGHRA and CDR2 is YSYEKL. The CDR3 sequence is 14 residues long. Written as DNA, the CDR3 is TGCGCCAGCAGCCTTTGGACAGGGGTATACGGGCAGTACTTC. As protein: CASSLWTGVYGQYF.

The chain carries TRBV10-1 and TRBJ2-3; D gene unclear. CDR3 length: 15 amino acids. V dropped 5 bases and J dropped 4 bases, with 16 bases sitting between them. Germline V gene sequence: CDR1 WNHNN, CDR2 SYGVQD (reference sequence). The CDR3 loop is CASSFTSNPADTQYF. CDR3 nucleotides: TGCGCCAGCAGTTTCACCTCAAATCCCGCAGATACGCAGTATTTT.

The chain joins TRBV9 to TRBJ2-1; 7 bases align to TRBD2. Germline CDR1 reads SGDLS; CDR2 reads YYNGEE. V lost 0 bases to trimming and J lost 5 bases; unmatched junction nucleotides: 11. The CDR3 totals 17 residues. The CDR3 region is CASSVGVGRENHNEQFF. CDR3 nucleotides: TGTGCCAGCAGCGTAGGGGTAGGGCGGGAGAATCACAATGAGCAGTTCTTC.

V is TRBV19 and J is TRBJ1-1, with D possibly matching TRBD1 (5 bases). This CDR3 is built from 13 residues. V was trimmed by 6 bases and J by 1 base, leaving 9 bases between them. Germline V gene lookup returns CDR1 LNHDA and CDR2 SQIVND (reference sequence). CDR3 region: CASSYTGNTEAFF. In DNA, the CDR3 is TGTGCCAGTAGCTACACAGGGAACACTGAAGCTTTCTTT.

This clone was seen a single time. The chain joins TRBV28 to TRBJ1-2, with D unclear. Deletions cut 2 bases from V and 7 bases from J, with 14 bases between. CDR3 size: 14 residues. CDR1 and CDR2 from the germline V gene are MDHEN and SYDVKM. The CDR3 nucleotides are TGTGCCAGCAGTTTAAGGCCCAGGTCTATTGGCTACACCTTC. Translated: CASSLRPRSIGYTF.

The chain joins TRBV7-2 to TRBJ2-2; either TRBD1 or TRBD2 may fit D (5 bases each). The germline V and J ends were trimmed by 5 bases and 8 bases, with 12 bases remaining between them. CDR3 size: 13 residues. CDR1 and CDR2 from the germline V gene are SGHTA and FQGNSA. For the CDR3, the DNA is TGTGCCAGCAGCCGATACGGGACGGGGGAGCTGTTTTTT. Its translation: CASSRYGTGELFF.

The chain is built from TRBV5-1 and TRBJ1-2; tentatively, D is TRBD1 (6 bases). V lost 3 bases to trimming and J lost 4 bases, with 7 bases between them. This CDR3 contains 12 residues. CDR1 SGHRS and CDR2 YFSETQ come from the germline V gene. The CDR3 region is CASSSGAYGYTF. The CDR3 region has the DNA TGCGCCAGCAGCTCAGGGGCCTATGGCTACACCTTC. The full variable domain, completed using reference TRBV5-1 and TRBJ1-2, is KAGVTQTPRYLIKTRGQQVTLSCSPISGHRSVSWYQQTPGQGLQFLFEYFSETQRNKGNFPGRFSGRQFSNSRSEMNVSTLELGDSALYLCASSSGAYGYTFGSGTRLTVV.

The rearrangement joins TRBV18 to TRBJ1-2, with 7 bases lining up with TRBD1. Germline V gives CDR1 KGHSH, CDR2 LQKENI. CDR3 size: 15 residues. The V gene end was trimmed by 3 bases and the J gene end by 4 bases; junction bases not matched to a gene: 8. This CDR3 is CASSPRGQDFYGYTF. The CDR3 nucleotides read TGTGCCAGCTCACCTCGAGGACAGGATTTCTATGGCTACACCTTC.

The CDR3, as DNA: TGTGCCAGCAGTGGCGTAGCGGGGACCTACAATGAGCAGTTCTTC. Protein: CASSGVAGTYNEQFF. The chain links TRBV6-5 to TRBJ2-1; TRBD2 aligns across 8 bases. J gave up 2 bases and V 5 bases, and 5 bases lay outside the gene matches. The CDR3 extends over 15 amino acids. Looked up from germline, CDR1 is MNHEY and CDR2 is SVGAGI.

This chain's CDR3 is CASSAGQGFYGYTF. The CDR3 region has the DNA TGTGCCAGCAGTGCGGGACAGGGCTTCTATGGCTACACCTTC. V is TRBV2 and J is TRBJ1-2, with TRBD1 matching over 9 bases. V lost 4 bases and J lost 4; bases outside the gene matches: 4. Looked up from germline, CDR1 is SNHLY and CDR2 is FYNNEI. There are 14 residues in the CDR3.

J is TRBJ2-7 and V is TRBV10-3, with a tentative D call TRBD2 (5 bases). Trimming pared 0 bases from V and 5 bases from J, leaving 11 bases between. Germline values: CDR1 ENHRY, CDR2 SYGVKD. The CDR3 sequence is 14 residues long. CDR3 nucleotides: TGTGCCATCAGTGAGTCGGATGAGGGTGACGAGCAGTACTTC. Its protein product is CAISESDEGDEQYF.

The chain combines TRBV5-1 with TRBJ2-1; 7 bases are shared with TRBD1. The germline V gene has CDR1 SGHRS and CDR2 YFSETQ. Trimming removed 4 bases from V and 3 bases from J; junction bases left unmatched: 7. This CDR3 spans 15 amino acids. CDR3: CASSRTGVGYNEQFF. CDR3 nucleotide sequence: TGCGCCAGCAGCAGAACAGGGGTAGGCTACAATGAGCAGTTCTTC. The full variable domain, completed using reference TRBV5-1 and TRBJ2-1, is KAGVTQTPRYLIKTRGQQVTLSCSPISGHRSVSWYQQTPGQGLQFLFEYFSETQRNKGNFPGRFSGRQFSNSRSEMNVSTLELGDSALYLCASSRTGVGYNEQFFGPGTRLTVL.

This chain connects TRBV9 to TRBJ1-1, with 9 positions matching TRBD1. Losses at the gene ends were 3 bases for V and 4 bases for J; bases not matched to a gene: 4. CDR1 is SGDLS, CDR2 YYNGEE, per germline. The CDR3 has 14 amino acids. CDR3 region: CASSERQGVTEAFF. The DNA of the CDR3 is TGTGCCAGCAGCGAACGACAGGGGGTCACTGAAGCTTTCTTT.

Turning to this clone: The conserved phenylalanine or tryptophan normally closing the CDR3 is absent here, so this likely arose from a read error. Because the CDR3's place on the DNA is in doubt, the DNA is left out and the CDR3 is given as listed by TCRdb. The V call is TRBV6-6, the J call TRBJ1-2; the D call of TRBD1 is as the table states it, not checked on the DNA. Inclusive of both ends, the CDR3 amounts to 12 amino acids. From germline, CDR1 is MNHNY and CDR2 SVGAGI (reference sequence). The CDR3 spells CASSQITGETAI.